This T cell receptor (beta chain) was recovered during a study of T cell responses to AZD1222 COVID-19 vaccine. Turning to the study itself: Samples with a second dose at about 4 or about 12 weeks were pooled together.

This table comes from immunoSEQ multiplex PCR, and its TCRdb copy is limited to in-frame clones, with some not included. The table has about 100,000 clones, 86% seen once; the top ten hold 6.3%. Regarding the study as a whole: Repertoires were obtained solely post-peak T cell response. Targeting of unmutated variant regions was reportedly seen in nearly half of spike-specific TCRs. Clonal diversity may have been underestimated in mostly white British donors.

Concerning this clone: The target antigen is unknown.

The CDR3 contains 16 residues. The germline V and J ends were trimmed by 0 bases and 4 bases, with 15 bases remaining between them. The germline gives CDR1 MRHNA, CDR2 SNTAGT. The specimen was peripheral blood, collected on day 0 of AZD1222 vaccination. The sequence derives from an adult in good health. The rearrangement uses TRBV6-4 and TRBJ1-2; D unresolved. The CDR3 sequence is CASSDSISGLSYGYTF. In DNA, the CDR3 is TGTGCCAGCAGTGACTCGATTTCAGGACTAAGCTATGGCTACACCTTC.